This TCR beta chain was sequenced for a study of blood T cells in healthy people across ages (dated by TCRdb to between 2014 and 2017). General notes on the study: In model experiments, template switching captured roughly one uniquely barcoded TCR beta cDNA molecule for every two T cells. The study measured age-related changes in TCR beta repertoire diversity using deep sequencing normalized with unique cDNA molecular identifiers. The donors were divided into four age groups: young (average around 17 years), middle-aged (approximately 39), aged (around 67) and long-lived (roughly 88). To avoid experimental bias, donors of different ages were distributed randomly across sequencing lanes. Two additional independent replicas of 1 million unique cDNA reads from the same blood draw were analyzed for two donors (one aged 18 to 30 and one aged 80 or older).

CDR1 and CDR2 (SGHRS, YFSETQ) derive from the germline V gene. Measured from the cysteine to the phenylalanine, the CDR3 is 14 residues long. CDR3 DNA is the only sequence kept; it has 42 bases, read in frame from the first base. The trim is 2 bases for V and 5 bases for J, with a gap of 14 bases between the germline ends. Overall study results and their limits: Because donor CMV infection status was unknown, age-related changes in expanded clonotypes were potentially confounded. Estimates of total diversity based on one million sequenced T cells were regarded as lower bounds and as underestimates. Observed TCR beta diversity per million T cells fell roughly linearly with age, and a significant reduction was already apparent by age approximately 40. Compared with the aged group, the long-lived group had more naive CD4+ T cells, fewer expanded clones and increased TCR diversity, a pattern suggesting age selection. The percentage of naive T cells measured by flow cytometry correlated strongly with observed TCR beta diversity. Since profiling was done on bulk unsorted PBMCs, naive and antigen-experienced compartments could not be conclusively compared.

The sample holds a few counts of this clonotype. Its recognized antigen is unknown. The record has no base qualities; no much larger clone is one base away. Preparation of the library involved 5' RACE. The run used an Illumina HiSeq 2500. A second roughly 6 to 12 cycle PCR used a sample-barcoded 5' primer and a J-beta primer mix. A unique molecular identifier was introduced onto each TCR beta cDNA molecule by a template-switch 5' adaptor carrying 12 random nucleotides. At least 3 million CDR3-containing paired-end reads were obtained from each sample. The Mint cDNA synthesis kit, primed by a TRBC-specific oligonucleotide, was used to synthesize first-strand cDNA from all RNA. Following uracil-DNA glycosylase treatment, a first 18-cycle PCR with universal primers M1SS and BC2_uni_R was performed on all cDNA. Regarding the original processing steps: Each sample was normalized by randomly selecting 1 million high-quality reads, each carrying a distinct molecular identifier. Instead of being binned into consensus sequences, reads that shared molecular identifiers were thrown out. MiTCR, run with a Q25 quality threshold and the strictest error-elimination algorithm, handled CDR3 identification, clonotype clustering and error correction. A nonparametric unseen species model with Euler transformation was used to estimate a lower bound on total TCR beta diversity. TCRdb's own reprocessing of the public reads used fastp at Q25 and MiXCR and kept productive beta chains. Each record represents a unique CDR3 protein, reported with the most common genes and DNA among its rows. The V and J calls and clone size come from TCRdb's table, not from the authors' own analysis. Recorded for this sample are about 1.5 million distinct CDR3 sequences; about 42% of them occurred a single time. Together, the top ten hold 4% of the sample.

Systemically healthy Caucasian individuals from Russia, 35 to 50 in total and aged about 6 to 100 years, were included as donors. About 9.6 milliliters of peripheral blood were collected from each donor into EDTA-treated Vacutainer tubes. Ficoll-Paque density-gradient centrifugation was used to isolate PBMCs, with at least 7 million obtained per sample. Total RNA was extracted from PBMCs with Trizol reagent, with at least 6 micrograms obtained per sample. For every donor, an aliquot of PBMCs went through flow cytometry to measure the percentages of naive CD45RAhigh/CD27high T cells. Sample: blood. The sequence was collected from a woman between 18 and 29 years old in good health. The V and J genes are TRBV5-1 and TRBJ2-7; TRBD1 is a weak D gene call, 5 bases matching. The CDR3 has the sequence CASSFWQGIDEQYF. The DNA is as follows: TGCGCCAGCAGCTTTTGGCAGGGTATCGACGAGCAGTACTTC. Beyond the CDR3, the reference TRBV5-1 and TRBJ2-7 genes provide the residues; the full variable domain reads: KAGVTQTPRYLIKTRGQQVTLSCSPISGHRSVSWYQQTPGQGLQFLFEYFSETQRNKGNFPGRFSGRQFSNSRSEMNVSTLELGDSALYLCASSFWQGIDEQYFGPGTRLTVT.